The rows below give T cell receptor beta chains drawn from one sample of a study of control samples from healthy donors and cancer patients. This table comes from immunoSEQ multiplex PCR, and its TCRdb copy is limited to in-frame clones, with some not included. In the table there are 170,000 or so clones, 75% to 95% of which are singletons. Sequencing was done on a sample of blood. The receptors were sampled from a woman between 40 and 55 years old in good health. Each CDR3 is given with its conserved first and last residue. D genes are given only for firm matches. The size of a clone is reported for some rows only, either as once, few or many, or as a class for expanded clones.

>-|TRBV4-1|TRBJ2-5|15|-
CASSQVYGGEETQYF
TGCGCCAGCAGCCAAGTTTATGGCGGAGAAGAGACCCAGTACTTC
>-|TRBV29-1|TRBJ2-1|14|TRBD2
CSVSTSGGLNEQFF
TGCAGCGTTTCGACTAGCGGGGGGCTCAATGAGCAGTTCTTC
>-|TRBV2|TRBJ2-1|13|TRBD1
CASTGTGPGGQFF
TGTGCCAGCACCGGGACAGGGCCCGGCGGGCAGTTCTTC
>-|TRBV27|TRBJ2-7|14|-
CASAFQAGPYEQYF
TGTGCCAGCGCATTCCAGGCGGGTCCCTACGAGCAGTACTTC
>-|TRBV5-1|TRBJ2-1|15|-
CASSLARQSYNEQFF
TGCGCCAGCAGCTTGGCTAGGCAATCCTACAATGAGCAGTTCTTC
>-|TRBV7-9|TRBJ1-2|10|-
CASSLDGYTF
TGTGCCAGCAGCTTAGATGGCTACACCTTC
>-|TRBV18|TRBJ2-3|17|-
CASSPYLAGRYSDTQYF
TGTGCCAGCTCACCATATCTTGCGGGGAGGTACTCAGATACGCAGTATTTT
>-|TRBV4-1|TRBJ2-5|12|-
CASSLRGETQYF
TGCGCCAGCAGCCTTAGAGGGGAGACCCAGTACTTC
>-|TRBV30|TRBJ1-5|13|-
CAWSSQRNQPQHF
TGTGCCTGGAGTTCTCAGAGGAATCAGCCCCAGCATTTT
>-|TRBV10-1|TRBJ2-3|15|TRBD1
CASSGGTGVTDTQYF
TGCGCCAGCAGTGGGGGGACAGGGGTCACAGATACGCAGTATTTT
>-|TRBV7-9|TRBJ2-3|13|TRBD1
CAGDSDSTDTQYF
TGTGCAGGGGACAGCGATAGCACAGATACGCAGTATTTT
>-|TRBV12-3/TRBV12-4|TRBJ1-2|11|-
CASRSGAGYTF
TGTGCCAGCAGGTCAGGGGCTGGCTACACCTTC
>once|TRBV4-1|TRBJ1-6|16|TRBD1
CASSRPKGQHNSPLHF
TGCGCCAGCAGCCGCCCGAAGGGACAGCACAATTCACCCCTCCACTTT
>-|TRBV11-2|TRBJ2-7|16|TRBD1
CASSQGAGTTSYEQYF
TGTGCCAGCAGCCAGGGGGCAGGGACAACGTCCTACGAGCAGTACTTC
>-|TRBV5-4|TRBJ1-2|15|TRBD1
CASSSGGQGNLGYTF
TGTGCCAGCAGCTCCGGGGGACAGGGCAATCTAGGCTACACCTTC
>-|TRBV19|TRBJ1-5|19|TRBD1
CASSIDLGRGIRSNQPQHF
TGTGCCAGTAGTATAGATCTGGGCAGGGGGATACGTAGCAATCAGCCCCAGCATTTT
>-|TRBV4-1|TRBJ1-1|14|-
CASSQVVAVTEAFF
TGCGCCAGCAGCCAAGTAGTGGCAGTCACTGAAGCTTTCTTT
>-|TRBV6-4|TRBJ1-2|13|TRBD1
CASSEDRGRGYTF
TGTGCCAGCAGCGAGGACAGGGGTCGTGGCTACACCTTC
>once|TRBV5-5|TRBJ2-1|14|TRBD1
CASSFVDREYEQFF
TGTGCCAGCAGCTTCGTGGACAGGGAATATGAGCAGTTCTTC
>-|TRBV9|TRBJ2-3|15|-
CASSSRGRGTDTQYF
TGTGCCAGCAGCTCCCGGGGGCGTGGGACAGATACGCAGTATTTT
>-|TRBV2|TRBJ1-6|12|-
CATAAGNSPLHF
TGTGCCACAGCCGCGGGTAATTCACCCCTCCACTTT
>-|TRBV2|TRBJ2-1|17|TRBD2
CASTRRGGAISYNEQFF
TGTGCCAGCACCCGGCGCGGGGGGGCAATCTCCTACAATGAGCAGTTCTTC
>-|TRBV5-1|TRBJ1-2|15|TRBD1
CASSLFGQGLDGYTF
TGCGCCAGCAGCTTGTTCGGACAGGGGCTAGATGGCTACACCTTC
>-|TRBV7-2|TRBJ1-2|15|TRBD1
CASSLGQGEYYGYTF
TGTGCCAGCAGCTTGGGACAGGGAGAATACTATGGCTACACCTTC
>once|TRBV5-1|TRBJ1-1|15|-
CASSLAPGPGTEAFF
TGCGCCAGCAGCTTGGCACCAGGGCCGGGAACTGAAGCTTTCTTT
>-|TRBV19|TRBJ1-4|16|TRBD1
CASSIVEGAVKEKLFF
TGTGCCAGTAGTATAGTTGAGGGGGCCGTCAAGGAAAAACTGTTTTTT
>-|TRBV12-3/TRBV12-4|TRBJ2-1|12|-
CASSPHVIEQFF
TGTGCCAGCAGCCCCCATGTTATTGAGCAGTTCTTC
>-|TRBV6-1|TRBJ1-1|15|-
CASSEGTDLNTEAFF
TGTGCCAGCAGTGAAGGGACGGACCTGAACACTGAAGCTTTCTTT
>-|TRBV11-2|TRBJ2-1|14|-
CASSLEWTNREQFF
TGTGCCAGCAGCTTAGAATGGACCAACCGAGAGCAGTTCTTC